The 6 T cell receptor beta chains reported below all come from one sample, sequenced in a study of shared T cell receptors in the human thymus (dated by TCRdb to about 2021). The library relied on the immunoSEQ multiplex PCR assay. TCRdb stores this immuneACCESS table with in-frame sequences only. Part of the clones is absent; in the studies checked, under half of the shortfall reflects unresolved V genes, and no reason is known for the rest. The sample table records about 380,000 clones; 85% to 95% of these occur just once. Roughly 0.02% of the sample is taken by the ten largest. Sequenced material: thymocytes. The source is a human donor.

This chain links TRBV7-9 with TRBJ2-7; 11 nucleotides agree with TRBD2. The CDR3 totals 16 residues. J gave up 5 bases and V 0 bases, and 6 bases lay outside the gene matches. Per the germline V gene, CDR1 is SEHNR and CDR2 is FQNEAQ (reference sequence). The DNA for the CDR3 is TGTGCCAGCAGCTTAGCGCCACTAGCGGGAGTCGACGAGCAGTACTTC. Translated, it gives CASSLAPLAGVDEQYF.

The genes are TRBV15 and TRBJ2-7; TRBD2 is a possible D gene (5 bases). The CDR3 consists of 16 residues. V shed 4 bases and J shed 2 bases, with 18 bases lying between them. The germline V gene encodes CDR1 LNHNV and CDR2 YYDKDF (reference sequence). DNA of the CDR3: TGTGCCACCAGCAACGACACTGGCCGGAGGACCTACGAGCAGTACTTC. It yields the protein CATSNDTGRRTYEQYF.

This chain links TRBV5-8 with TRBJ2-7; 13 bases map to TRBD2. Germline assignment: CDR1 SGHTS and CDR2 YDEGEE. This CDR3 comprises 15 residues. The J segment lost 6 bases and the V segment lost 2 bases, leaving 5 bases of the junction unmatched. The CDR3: CASSFGLAGDSEQYF. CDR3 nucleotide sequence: TGTGCCAGCAGCTTCGGACTAGCGGGAGATAGCGAGCAGTACTTC. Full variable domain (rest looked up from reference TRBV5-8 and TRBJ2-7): EAGVTQSPTHLIKTRGQQATLRCSPISGHTSVYWYQQALGLGLQFLLWYDEGEERNRGNFPPRFSGRQFPNYSSELNVNALELEDSALYLCASSFGLAGDSEQYFGPGTRLTVT.

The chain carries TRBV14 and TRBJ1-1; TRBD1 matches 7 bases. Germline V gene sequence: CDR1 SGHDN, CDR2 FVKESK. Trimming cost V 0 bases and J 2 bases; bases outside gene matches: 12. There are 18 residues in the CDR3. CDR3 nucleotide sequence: TGTGCCAGCAGCCAAGATGGGAATGGGGACAGACAAAACACTGAAGCTTTCTTT. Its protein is CASSQDGNGDRQNTEAFF.

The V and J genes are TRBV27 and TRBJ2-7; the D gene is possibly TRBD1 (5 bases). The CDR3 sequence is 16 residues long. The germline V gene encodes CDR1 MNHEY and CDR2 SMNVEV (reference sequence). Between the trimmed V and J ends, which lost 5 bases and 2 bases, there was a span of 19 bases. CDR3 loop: CASSPPLGQLPYEQYF. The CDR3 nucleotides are TGTGCCAGCAGTCCCCCCCTGGGGCAGCTTCCCTACGAGCAGTACTTC.

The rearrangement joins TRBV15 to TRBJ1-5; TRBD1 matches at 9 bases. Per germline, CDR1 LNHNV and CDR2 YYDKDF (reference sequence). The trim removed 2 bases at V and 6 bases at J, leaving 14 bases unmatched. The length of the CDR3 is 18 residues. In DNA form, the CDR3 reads TGTGCCACCAGCAGACGTCCCGGGACAGGGAAAGTGGGTCAGCCCCAGCATTTT. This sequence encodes CATSRRPGTGKVGQPQHF.